This T cell receptor beta chain stems from a study of control samples from healthy donors and cancer patients (dated by TCRdb to between 2020 and 2021). This clone was seen a few times. There is no known antigen for this receptor. No much larger clone exists at a distance of one base, and base qualities are not known. The V end loses 5 bases and the J end loses 8 bases, and a stretch of 18 bases separates them. In the germline V gene (reference sequence), CDR1 corresponds to LNHDA and CDR2 to SQIVND. The CDR3 sequence holds 14 residues, the cysteine and phenylalanine included. Only the CDR3 DNA stays, 42 bases, in frame from base 1. Libraries were made using the immunoSEQ multiplex PCR assay. TCRdb retrieved this table from immuneACCESS and kept in-frame rearrangements only. Not all clones are present; in checked studies, unresolved V genes account for under half, and no reason is known for the remainder. The sample has roughly 130,000 clones on record, approximately 90% of them singletons. Roughly 7.8% of the sample belongs to the ten largest clones.

The rearrangement combines TRBV19 with TRBJ1-2, with no D gene named confidently. This TCR derives from a man younger than 35 in good health. The sample was blood. The nucleotides are TGTGCCAGTAGTCCTCGAGAGCTTTCCGGCGGCTACACCTTC. This yields the protein CASSPRELSGGYTF.